The rows below give T cell receptor beta chains drawn from one sample of a study of B cell selection in AIRE deficiency. Using immunoSEQ multiplex PCR, the repertoire was profiled, and TCRdb retains in-frame clones only, with some absent. The sample lists tens of thousands of clones; around 97% were seen once. The sample taken for sequencing was conventional CD4+ T cells sorted from PBMCs. All receptors come from a human donor with AIRE deficiency. Both conserved end residues are part of each CDR3. Each record gives: clone size, D gene, J gene, V gene, CDR3 protein, CDR3 DNA. The D gene is left open where the match is weak. The listing skips clone size in some rows; elsewhere it reads once, few, many or a size class.

abundance: .
d_gene: TRBD2
j_gene: TRBJ2-2
v_gene: TRBV11-3
CDR3aa: CASSFGGSTNTGELFF
CDR3nt: TGTGCCAGCAGCTTTGGCGGGAGTACTAACACCGGGGAGCTGTTTTTT

abundance: .
d_gene: .
j_gene: TRBJ2-1
v_gene: TRBV6-5
CDR3aa: CASSYRLTGNEQFF
CDR3nt: TGTGCCAGCAGTTACAGGTTGACGGGAAATGAGCAGTTCTTC

abundance: .
d_gene: .
j_gene: TRBJ1-1
v_gene: TRBV7-2
CDR3aa: CASSSSLGTEAFF
CDR3nt: TGTGCCAGCAGCTCGTCCCTGGGCACTGAAGCTTTCTTT

abundance: .
d_gene: TRBD1
j_gene: TRBJ1-1
v_gene: TRBV7-2
CDR3aa: CASSMGQGNTEAFF
CDR3nt: TGTGCCAGCAGCATGGGACAGGGAAATACTGAAGCTTTCTTT

abundance: .
d_gene: TRBD2
j_gene: TRBJ2-1
v_gene: TRBV6-5
CDR3aa: CASSYSRAGAREQFF
CDR3nt: TGTGCCAGCAGTTACTCGAGGGCGGGAGCACGGGAGCAGTTCTTC

abundance: once
d_gene: .
j_gene: TRBJ2-5
v_gene: TRBV30
CDR3aa: CAWSVEETQYF
CDR3nt: TGTGCCTGGAGTGTGGAAGAGACCCAGTACTTC

abundance: once
d_gene: .
j_gene: TRBJ1-2
v_gene: TRBV19
CDR3aa: CASSIYPTTLRYTF
CDR3nt: TGTGCCAGTAGTATATACCCCACGACGTTGCGCTACACCTTC

abundance: .
d_gene: .
j_gene: TRBJ2-7
v_gene: TRBV7-9
CDR3aa: CASSLSPAYEQYF
CDR3nt: TGTGCCAGCAGCTTATCCCCAGCCTACGAGCAGTACTTC

abundance: .
d_gene: .
j_gene: TRBJ1-2
v_gene: TRBV5-4
CDR3aa: CASSTDYGYTF
CDR3nt: TGTGCCAGCAGCACCGACTATGGCTACACCTTC

abundance: .
d_gene: .
j_gene: TRBJ1-5
v_gene: TRBV27
CDR3aa: CASSLSGARAGQPQHF
CDR3nt: TGTGCCAGCAGTTTATCAGGGGCGCGGGCGGGACAGCCCCAGCATTTT

abundance: once
d_gene: .
j_gene: TRBJ1-1
v_gene: TRBV7-9
CDR3aa: CASSPGPARGTEAFF
CDR3nt: TGTGCCAGCAGCCCTGGACCGGCGCGGGGCACTGAAGCTTTCTTT

abundance: once
d_gene: TRBD2
j_gene: TRBJ2-2
v_gene: TRBV7-3
CDR3aa: CASSGPLAGGNTGELFF
CDR3nt: TGTGCCAGCAGCGGGCCATTGGCGGGAGGGAACACCGGGGAGCTGTTTTTT

abundance: .
d_gene: .
j_gene: TRBJ2-7
v_gene: TRBV19
CDR3aa: CASSFRTGSYEQYF
CDR3nt: TGTGCCAGTAGTTTCAGGACGGGATCCTACGAGCAGTACTTC

abundance: .
d_gene: .
j_gene: TRBJ1-4
v_gene: TRBV19
CDR3aa: CASTTGHLSEKLFF
CDR3nt: TGTGCCAGTACCACGGGACATTTGAGTGAAAAACTGTTTTTT

abundance: .
d_gene: .
j_gene: TRBJ2-5
v_gene: TRBV19
CDR3aa: CASSIRNRETQYF
CDR3nt: TGTGCCAGTAGTATAAGGAATAGGGAGACCCAGTACTTC

abundance: .
d_gene: TRBD2
j_gene: TRBJ2-1
v_gene: TRBV19
CDR3aa: CASSWTSGSQHEQFF
CDR3nt: TGTGCCAGTAGTTGGACTAGCGGGAGTCAACATGAGCAGTTCTTC

abundance: .
d_gene: .
j_gene: TRBJ1-2
v_gene: TRBV4-1
CDR3aa: CASSQDRDGKGGYTF
CDR3nt: TGCGCCAGCAGCCAAGACCGGGACGGTAAAGGTGGCTACACCTTC

abundance: .
d_gene: .
j_gene: TRBJ2-7
v_gene: TRBV5-1
CDR3aa: CASSPKSSYEQYF
CDR3nt: TGCGCCAGCAGCCCGAAATCCTCCTACGAGCAGTACTTC

abundance: once
d_gene: .
j_gene: TRBJ2-3
v_gene: TRBV5-1
CDR3aa: CASSLDGSTDTQYF
CDR3nt: TGCGCCAGCAGCTTGGATGGGAGCACAGATACGCAGTATTTT

abundance: .
d_gene: TRBD1
j_gene: TRBJ1-1
v_gene: TRBV19
CDR3aa: CASTHRDRSEAFF
CDR3nt: TGTGCCAGTACCCACCGGGACAGAAGTGAAGCTTTCTTT

abundance: .
d_gene: .
j_gene: TRBJ2-7
v_gene: TRBV10-3
CDR3aa: CAISSDSRSYEQYF
CDR3nt: TGTGCCATCAGCTCGGACAGCCGCTCCTACGAGCAGTACTTC

abundance: .
d_gene: .
j_gene: TRBJ2-7
v_gene: TRBV29-1
CDR3aa: CSVGQADEQYF
CDR3nt: TGCAGCGTTGGTCAGGCGGACGAGCAGTACTTC

abundance: .
d_gene: .
j_gene: TRBJ2-1
v_gene: TRBV18
CDR3aa: CASSSRETDEQFF
CDR3nt: TGTGCCAGCTCGTCTAGGGAGACGGACGAGCAGTTCTTC

abundance: once
d_gene: .
j_gene: TRBJ1-1
v_gene: TRBV5-1
CDR3aa: CASSLVQGTDRGDAEAFF
CDR3nt: TGCGCCAGCAGCTTGGTTCAGGGGACGGACCGGGGAGACGCTGAAGCTTTCTTT

abundance: .
d_gene: .
j_gene: TRBJ2-5
v_gene: TRBV7-9
CDR3aa: CASSSPEWGRQETQYF
CDR3nt: TGTGCCAGCAGCTCACCGGAGTGGGGGCGGCAAGAGACCCAGTACTTC

abundance: .
d_gene: .
j_gene: TRBJ1-5
v_gene: TRBV19
CDR3aa: CASMPLGRRNQPQHF
CDR3nt: TGTGCCAGTATGCCCTTGGGTCGACGCAATCAGCCCCAGCATTTT

abundance: .
d_gene: TRBD1
j_gene: TRBJ2-7
v_gene: TRBV29-1
CDR3aa: CSVQGNEQYF
CDR3nt: TGCAGCGTACAGGGGAACGAGCAGTACTTC

abundance: .
d_gene: .
j_gene: TRBJ1-1
v_gene: TRBV7-9
CDR3aa: CASSLARLAGAFF
CDR3nt: TGTGCCAGCAGCTTAGCGCGCCTCGCTGGGGCTTTCTTT

abundance: .
d_gene: TRBD1
j_gene: TRBJ2-2
v_gene: TRBV11-2
CDR3aa: CASSLYHRGQIGELFF
CDR3nt: TGTGCCAGCAGCCTTTATCACAGGGGGCAGATCGGGGAGCTGTTTTTT

abundance: .
d_gene: TRBD1
j_gene: TRBJ2-7
v_gene: TRBV19
CDR3aa: CASSTLGGQGAYEQYF
CDR3nt: TGTGCCAGTAGTACGCTCGGGGGACAGGGGGCCTACGAGCAGTACTTC

abundance: .
d_gene: .
j_gene: TRBJ2-7
v_gene: TRBV18
CDR3aa: CASSPPGRGLGEQYF
CDR3nt: TGTGCCAGCTCACCACCGGGACGGGGTCTGGGCGAGCAGTACTTC

abundance: .
d_gene: .
j_gene: TRBJ1-1
v_gene: TRBV5-1
CDR3aa: CASSLAVGGTGTEAFF
CDR3nt: TGCGCCAGCAGCTTGGCCGTCGGGGGGACTGGGACTGAAGCTTTCTTT

abundance: .
d_gene: .
j_gene: TRBJ2-3
v_gene: TRBV27
CDR3aa: CASSVGGFTDTQYF
CDR3nt: TGTGCCAGCAGTGTTGGAGGGTTCACAGATACGCAGTATTTT

abundance: .
d_gene: TRBD2
j_gene: TRBJ2-1
v_gene: TRBV6-4
CDR3aa: CASSLTSGIVGEQFF
CDR3nt: TGTGCCAGCAGCCTGACTAGCGGGATAGTTGGTGAGCAGTTCTTC

abundance: once
d_gene: .
j_gene: TRBJ2-5
v_gene: TRBV19
CDR3aa: CASQRGNQETQYF
CDR3nt: TGTGCCAGTCAGAGGGGGAACCAAGAGACCCAGTACTTC

abundance: .
d_gene: .
j_gene: TRBJ2-7
v_gene: TRBV10-3
CDR3aa: CAISEVEGGEQYF
CDR3nt: TGTGCCATCAGTGAAGTGGAGGGGGGCGAGCAGTACTTC

abundance: .
d_gene: .
j_gene: TRBJ1-6
v_gene: TRBV30
CDR3aa: CAWSVEAGGHGNSPLHF
CDR3nt: TGTGCCTGGAGTGTAGAGGCGGGGGGACATGGGAATTCACCCCTCCACTTT

abundance: .
d_gene: TRBD2
j_gene: TRBJ2-1
v_gene: TRBV28
CDR3aa: CASTRGLAGLSSYNEQFF
CDR3nt: TGTGCCAGCACCCGAGGACTAGCGGGCCTAAGCTCCTACAATGAGCAGTTCTTC

abundance: .
d_gene: TRBD1
j_gene: TRBJ2-5
v_gene: TRBV28
CDR3aa: CASSRTGGGETQYF
CDR3nt: TGTGCCAGCAGTCGGACAGGGGGCGGGGAGACCCAGTACTTC

abundance: .
d_gene: TRBD2
j_gene: TRBJ2-1
v_gene: TRBV19
CDR3aa: CASSIGLAGVVQFF
CDR3nt: TGTGCCAGTAGTATCGGGCTAGCGGGAGTCGTGCAGTTCTTC

abundance: .
d_gene: .
j_gene: TRBJ2-2
v_gene: TRBV10-3
CDR3aa: CAISDAGRLGNTGELFF
CDR3nt: TGTGCCATCAGTGATGCAGGAAGGTTGGGGAACACCGGGGAGCTGTTTTTT

abundance: .
d_gene: .
j_gene: TRBJ1-2
v_gene: TRBV2
CDR3aa: CASSSREEYGYTF
CDR3nt: TGTGCCAGCAGCTCCAGGGAGGAATATGGCTACACCTTC

abundance: .
d_gene: TRBD1
j_gene: TRBJ1-6
v_gene: TRBV19
CDR3aa: CASSSYGQVGNSPLHF
CDR3nt: TGTGCCAGTAGTAGCTACGGACAGGTTGGCAATTCACCCCTCCACTTT